These T cell receptor beta chains were read from a single sample in a study of blood T cells in healthy people across ages. TCRdb re-derived calls from the 5' RACE reads in MiXCR, one entry per CDR3 protein. The data show roughly 650,000 distinct CDR3 sequences, roughly 32% seen once. Material: blood. The origin of the receptors is a woman of 80 years or more in good health. Both conserved end residues are part of each CDR3. Each record gives: J gene, V gene, CDR3 protein.

J gene: TRBJ2-1; V gene: TRBV6-4; CDR3 protein: CASSVGTSGVDEQFF
J gene: TRBJ2-3; V gene: TRBV20-1; CDR3 protein: CSASHSQYF
J gene: TRBJ2-1; V gene: TRBV18; CDR3 protein: CASSRRDITGDEQFF
J gene: TRBJ2-7; V gene: TRBV6-6; CDR3 protein: CASSSLRDYEQYF
J gene: TRBJ1-2; V gene: TRBV30; CDR3 protein: CAWTPWGQENYGYTF
J gene: TRBJ1-1; V gene: TRBV18; CDR3 protein: CASSPDKGGENTEAFF
J gene: TRBJ1-1; V gene: TRBV10-3; CDR3 protein: CAILRQGSNTEAFF
J gene: TRBJ1-6; V gene: TRBV4-3; CDR3 protein: CASSQVINSPLHF
J gene: TRBJ1-1; V gene: TRBV7-3; CDR3 protein: CASSPTGGAFTEAFF
J gene: TRBJ2-3; V gene: TRBV6-5; CDR3 protein: CASNDPGGTDTQYF
J gene: TRBJ1-1; V gene: TRBV4-3; CDR3 protein: CASSQEGGPTEAFF
J gene: TRBJ1-5; V gene: TRBV6-1; CDR3 protein: CASSESGYSNQPQHF
J gene: TRBJ1-4; V gene: TRBV20-1; CDR3 protein: CSASQAGPEKLFF
J gene: TRBJ2-1; V gene: TRBV20-1; CDR3 protein: CSAFSGILWHEQFF
J gene: TRBJ1-2; V gene: TRBV4-2; CDR3 protein: CASSQGRQDGYTF
J gene: TRBJ2-1; V gene: TRBV6-4; CDR3 protein: CASPWASDRDEQFF
J gene: TRBJ1-1; V gene: TRBV10-3; CDR3 protein: CAISNQWNTEAFF